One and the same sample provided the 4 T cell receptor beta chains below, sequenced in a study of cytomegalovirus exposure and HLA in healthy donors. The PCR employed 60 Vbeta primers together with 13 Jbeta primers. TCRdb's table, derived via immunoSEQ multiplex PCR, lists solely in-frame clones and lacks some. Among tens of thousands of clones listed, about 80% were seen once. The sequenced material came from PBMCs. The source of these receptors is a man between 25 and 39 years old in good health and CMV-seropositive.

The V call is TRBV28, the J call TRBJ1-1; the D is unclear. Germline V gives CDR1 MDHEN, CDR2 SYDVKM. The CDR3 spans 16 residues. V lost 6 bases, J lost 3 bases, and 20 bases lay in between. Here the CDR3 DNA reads TGTGCCAGCAGGACCTCCGAGATGGCCGGGGACACTGAAGCTTTCTTT. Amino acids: CASRTSEMAGDTEAFF.

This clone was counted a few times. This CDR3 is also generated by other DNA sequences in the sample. Written as DNA, the CDR3 is TGTGCCAGCAGCGTACAGGGGGCCCAAGAGACCCAGTACTTC. Its protein product is CASSVQGAQETQYF. The V call is TRBV9, the J call TRBJ2-5, with 8 bases aligning to TRBD1. Trimming cost V 1 base and J 1 base; bases outside gene matches: 0. The CDR3 consists of 14 residues. CDR1 and CDR2 from the germline V gene are SGDLS and YYNGEE.

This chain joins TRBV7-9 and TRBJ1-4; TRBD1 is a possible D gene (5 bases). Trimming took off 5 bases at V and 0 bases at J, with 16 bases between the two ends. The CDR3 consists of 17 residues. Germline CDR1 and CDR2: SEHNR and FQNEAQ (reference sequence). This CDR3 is CASSKKGNNPTNEKLFF. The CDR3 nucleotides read TGTGCCAGCAGCAAGAAGGGGAACAATCCAACTAATGAAAAACTGTTTTTT.

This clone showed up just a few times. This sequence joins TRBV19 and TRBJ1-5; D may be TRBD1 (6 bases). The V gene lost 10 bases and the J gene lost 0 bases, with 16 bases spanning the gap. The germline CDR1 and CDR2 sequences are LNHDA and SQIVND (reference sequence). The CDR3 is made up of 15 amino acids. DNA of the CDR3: TGTGCCACGAGGGACACAGTCGATAGCAATCAGCCCCAGCATTTT. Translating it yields CATRDTVDSNQPQHF.